The clone carrying this TCR beta chain was found a few times. Its antigen remains unidentified. With 60 Vbeta and 13 Jbeta primers, the PCR was carried out. TCRdb's table, derived via immunoSEQ multiplex PCR, lists solely in-frame clones and lacks some. The sample carries 99,000 or so clones, about 78% recorded once. The record originates from a study of cytomegalovirus exposure and HLA in healthy donors. Study outcomes and limitations: Cytomegalovirus status was reportedly diagnosed by the classifier with high specificity and sensitivity. Among donors in an Asian-associated ancestry cluster, a later analysis reportedly found fewer N-insertions than the roughly 680-donor mean. Some V segments, including TRBV6-2 and TRBV6-3, were excluded as indistinguishable.

The V gene's germline CDR1 is LNHDA and CDR2 SQIVND (reference sequence). The CDR3 runs to 14 residues. Trimming removed 4 bases at V and 8 bases at J, with 15 bases between. The chain links TRBV19 to TRBJ2-1; D perhaps matches TRBD2 (6 bases). The origin of this receptor is a man aged 25 to 45 in good health and CMV-seronegative. Sequencing was carried out using PBMCs. The CDR3 DNA reads TGTGCCAGTAGTAACTGGAATAGGAGGGATGAGCAGTTCTTC. It is translated as CASSNWNRRDEQFF.